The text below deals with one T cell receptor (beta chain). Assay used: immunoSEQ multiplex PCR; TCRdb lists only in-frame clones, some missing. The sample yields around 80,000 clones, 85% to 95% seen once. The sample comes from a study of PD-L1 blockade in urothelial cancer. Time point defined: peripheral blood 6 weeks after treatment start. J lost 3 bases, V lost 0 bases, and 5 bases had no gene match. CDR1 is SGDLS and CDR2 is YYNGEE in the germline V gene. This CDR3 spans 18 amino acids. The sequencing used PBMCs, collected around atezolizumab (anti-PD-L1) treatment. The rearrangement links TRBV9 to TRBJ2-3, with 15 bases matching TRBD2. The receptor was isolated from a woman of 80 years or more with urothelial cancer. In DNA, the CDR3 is TGTGCCAGCAGCGTAGACGGGGGGACTAGCGGGAGGACAGATACGCAGTATTTT. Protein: CASSVDGGTSGRTDTQYF. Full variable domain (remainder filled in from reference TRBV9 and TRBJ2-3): DSGVTQTPKHLITATGQRVTLRCSPRSGDLSVYWYQQSLDQGLQFLIQYYNGEERAKGNILERFSAQQFPDLHSELNLSSLELGDSALYFCASSVDGGTSGRTDTQYFGPGTRLTVL.